Included here is one T cell receptor beta chain sequence, with context. The data were taken from a study of cytomegalovirus exposure and HLA in healthy donors. V trimming: 4 bases; J trimming: 7 bases; junction bases outside the gene matches: 12. From germline, CDR1 is KGHSH and CDR2 LQKENI. The CDR3 runs 18 residues. Assay: immunoSEQ multiplex PCR; the TCRdb copy retains only in-frame clones and omits some. The sample lists hundreds of thousands of clones, roughly 88% seen once, with roughly an eighth in the top ten. This sequence joins TRBV18 and TRBJ2-1; TRBD2 matches 14 bases. The sequenced sample consisted of PBMCs. This sequence originates from a woman aged 25 to 39 in good health and CMV-seropositive. The CDR3 reads CASSLLSGTSGSRNEQFF. As DNA, the CDR3 is TGTGCCAGCTCACTTTTATCCGGGACTAGCGGGAGTAGAAATGAGCAGTTCTTC. Using reference TRBV18 and TRBJ2-1 for the parts outside the CDR3, the full variable domain is NAGVMQNPRHLVRRRGQEARLRCSPMKGHSHVYWYRQLPEEGLKFMVYLQKENIIDESGMPKERFSAEFPKEGPSILRIQQVVRGDSAAYFCASSLLSGTSGSRNEQFFGPGTRLTVL.